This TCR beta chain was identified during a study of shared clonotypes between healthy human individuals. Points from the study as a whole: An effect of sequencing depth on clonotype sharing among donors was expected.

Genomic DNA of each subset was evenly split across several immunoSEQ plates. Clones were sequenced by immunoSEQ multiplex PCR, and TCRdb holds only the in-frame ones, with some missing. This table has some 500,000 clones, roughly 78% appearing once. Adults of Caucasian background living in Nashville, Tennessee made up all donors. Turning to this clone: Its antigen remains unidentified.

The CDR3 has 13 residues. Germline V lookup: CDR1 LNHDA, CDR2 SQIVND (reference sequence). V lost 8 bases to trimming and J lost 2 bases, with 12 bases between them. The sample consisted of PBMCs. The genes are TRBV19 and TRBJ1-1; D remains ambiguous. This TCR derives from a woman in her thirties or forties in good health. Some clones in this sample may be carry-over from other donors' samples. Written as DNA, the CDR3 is TGTGCCAGTGCCTCAGGCGGAAACACTGAAGCTTTCTTT. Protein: CASASGGNTEAFF.